This is a list of T cell receptor beta chains from one sample in a study of blood T cell repertoires in COVID-19. Sequenced by immunoSEQ multiplex PCR; TCRdb stores in-frame clones only, minus some. The profile shows over 150,000 clones, about 91% of them singletons. Sequencing was performed on peripheral blood. The receptors come from a woman aged 55 to 70 who had recovered from COVID-19. CDR3s include the opening cysteine and the closing phenylalanine or tryptophan. Each record gives: D gene, clone size, V gene, J gene, CDR3 protein, CDR3 DNA. The D gene is left open where the match is weak. A row's size may be missing; if present it is once, few, many or a size class.

D gene: .; clone size: .; V gene: TRBV6-1; J gene: TRBJ1-4; CDR3 protein: CASSDRDSNEKLFF; CDR3 DNA: TGTGCCAGCAGTGACCGGGACTCCAATGAAAAACTGTTTTTT
D gene: TRBD1; clone size: .; V gene: TRBV29-1; J gene: TRBJ2-7; CDR3 protein: CSVGRDRGYEQYF; CDR3 DNA: TGCAGCGTTGGACGGGACAGGGGCTACGAGCAGTACTTC
D gene: TRBD1; clone size: .; V gene: TRBV3-1/TRBV3-2; J gene: TRBJ1-3; CDR3 protein: CASSQDPGQGHVGNTIYF; CDR3 DNA: TGTGCCAGCAGCCAAGATCCCGGACAGGGCCACGTTGGAAACACCATATATTTT
D gene: .; clone size: .; V gene: TRBV15; J gene: TRBJ1-3; CDR3 protein: CATSSRVGAGNTIYF; CDR3 DNA: TGTGCCACCAGCAGCAGGGTAGGGGCTGGAAACACCATATATTTT
D gene: .; clone size: .; V gene: TRBV27; J gene: TRBJ2-1; CDR3 protein: CASSFGGPGPQFF; CDR3 DNA: TGTGCCAGCAGTTTCGGGGGTCCCGGGCCTCAGTTCTTC
D gene: .; clone size: .; V gene: TRBV6-4; J gene: TRBJ1-4; CDR3 protein: CASSRQSNEKLFF; CDR3 DNA: TGTGCCAGCAGCAGGCAGTCTAATGAAAAACTGTTTTTT
D gene: TRBD1; clone size: .; V gene: TRBV7-9; J gene: TRBJ1-5; CDR3 protein: CASSLHTGGNQPQHF; CDR3 DNA: TGTGCCAGCAGCCTACATACAGGGGGCAATCAGCCCCAGCATTTT
D gene: .; clone size: .; V gene: TRBV10-3; J gene: TRBJ1-1; CDR3 protein: CAIKGSTANTEAFF; CDR3 DNA: TGTGCCATCAAGGGTTCGACAGCTAACACTGAAGCTTTCTTT
D gene: TRBD1; clone size: .; V gene: TRBV10-3; J gene: TRBJ1-6; CDR3 protein: CAISEAGTANSPLHF; CDR3 DNA: TGTGCCATCAGTGAGGCCGGGACAGCCAATTCACCCCTCCACTTT
D gene: .; clone size: .; V gene: TRBV28; J gene: TRBJ1-2; CDR3 protein: CASSLRRFGYTF; CDR3 DNA: TGTGCCAGCAGTTTAAGGAGGTTCGGCTACACCTTC
D gene: .; clone size: .; V gene: TRBV5-1; J gene: TRBJ2-2; CDR3 protein: CASSGANTGELFF; CDR3 DNA: TGCGCCAGCTCCGGGGCGAACACCGGGGAGCTGTTTTTT
D gene: .; clone size: .; V gene: TRBV6-5; J gene: TRBJ2-3; CDR3 protein: CASSYSKTDTQYF; CDR3 DNA: TGTGCCAGCAGTTACTCTAAAACAGATACGCAGTATTTT
D gene: TRBD1; clone size: .; V gene: TRBV18; J gene: TRBJ1-6; CDR3 protein: CASSPRTGRNSPLHF; CDR3 DNA: TGTGCCAGCTCACCACGGACAGGCCGTAATTCACCCCTCCACTTT
D gene: .; clone size: .; V gene: TRBV7-3; J gene: TRBJ2-6; CDR3 protein: CASSARDSGANVLTF; CDR3 DNA: TGTGCCAGCAGCGCGCGAGACTCTGGGGCCAACGTCCTGACTTTC
D gene: TRBD1; clone size: .; V gene: TRBV11-2; J gene: TRBJ1-2; CDR3 protein: CASSLETAGGGGYTF; CDR3 DNA: TGTGCCAGCAGCTTAGAAACGGCAGGGGGCGGTGGCTACACCTTC
D gene: TRBD2; clone size: .; V gene: TRBV28; J gene: TRBJ2-2; CDR3 protein: CASSSRTSGGAGFTGELFF; CDR3 DNA: TGTGCCAGCAGTTCCCGGACTAGCGGGGGGGCAGGTTTTACCGGGGAGCTGTTTTTT
D gene: TRBD1; clone size: .; V gene: TRBV7-8; J gene: TRBJ2-5; CDR3 protein: CASSLDRQGEETQYF; CDR3 DNA: TGTGCCAGCAGCTTAGATCGGCAGGGGGAAGAGACCCAGTACTTC
D gene: .; clone size: .; V gene: TRBV29-1; J gene: TRBJ2-2; CDR3 protein: CSVRKSLGPGELFF; CDR3 DNA: TGCAGCGTCCGCAAGTCCCTTGGCCCCGGGGAGCTGTTTTTT
D gene: TRBD1; clone size: .; V gene: TRBV28; J gene: TRBJ1-4; CDR3 protein: CASSPGQGGKLFF; CDR3 DNA: TGTGCCAGCAGTCCAGGACAGGGGGGAAAACTGTTTTTT
D gene: TRBD1; clone size: .; V gene: TRBV27; J gene: TRBJ1-1; CDR3 protein: CASSSKQGLGTTEAFF; CDR3 DNA: TGTGCCAGCAGTTCAAAACAGGGGTTGGGTACGACTGAAGCTTTCTTT
D gene: .; clone size: .; V gene: TRBV6-1; J gene: TRBJ1-1; CDR3 protein: CASSDWQKNTEAFF; CDR3 DNA: TGTGCCAGCAGTGATTGGCAGAAGAACACTGAAGCTTTCTTT
D gene: TRBD2; clone size: .; V gene: TRBV9; J gene: TRBJ2-7; CDR3 protein: CASSVAGGLAGEQYF; CDR3 DNA: TGTGCCAGCAGCGTAGCTGGGGGACTAGCAGGAGAGCAGTACTTC
D gene: .; clone size: once; V gene: TRBV6-5; J gene: TRBJ2-5; CDR3 protein: CASREGQLASTQYF; CDR3 DNA: TGTGCCAGCAGGGAGGGACAGTTGGCGAGTACCCAGTACTTC
D gene: TRBD1; clone size: once; V gene: TRBV28; J gene: TRBJ2-7; CDR3 protein: CASTRPGQPYEQYF; CDR3 DNA: TGTGCCAGCACGCGACCGGGACAGCCCTACGAGCAGTACTTC
D gene: TRBD2; clone size: .; V gene: TRBV18; J gene: TRBJ2-7; CDR3 protein: CASSPSAGGVFYEQYF; CDR3 DNA: TGTGCCAGCTCACCGTCAGCGGGGGGTGTTTTCTACGAGCAGTACTTC
D gene: .; clone size: few; V gene: TRBV5-8; J gene: TRBJ1-5; CDR3 protein: CASSPEGGANSNQPQHF; CDR3 DNA: TGTGCCAGCAGCCCGGAGGGGGGGGCGAATAGCAATCAGCCCCAGCATTTT
D gene: TRBD1; clone size: .; V gene: TRBV28; J gene: TRBJ1-6; CDR3 protein: CASIWGSGTGDSPLHF; CDR3 DNA: TGTGCCAGCATTTGGGGGTCCGGGACAGGGGATTCACCCCTCCACTTT
D gene: .; clone size: .; V gene: TRBV2; J gene: TRBJ1-6; CDR3 protein: CASSGSGDKSSPLHF; CDR3 DNA: TGTGCCAGCAGTGGGTCAGGGGACAAAAGTTCACCCCTCCACTTT
D gene: .; clone size: .; V gene: TRBV4-2; J gene: TRBJ1-1; CDR3 protein: CASSQDPLDRLTEAFF; CDR3 DNA: TGTGCCAGCAGCCAAGATCCCCTCGACAGACTCACTGAAGCTTTCTTT
D gene: .; clone size: .; V gene: TRBV7-2; J gene: TRBJ1-6; CDR3 protein: CASSLITGSYNSPLHF; CDR3 DNA: TGTGCCAGCAGCTTAATCACGGGTTCCTATAATTCACCCCTCCACTTT
D gene: TRBD2; clone size: .; V gene: TRBV6-6; J gene: TRBJ2-2; CDR3 protein: CASSRPRGGGTGELFF; CDR3 DNA: TGTGCCAGCAGTCGCCCAAGGGGCGGGGGCACCGGGGAGCTGTTTTTT
D gene: TRBD1; clone size: .; V gene: TRBV18; J gene: TRBJ2-7; CDR3 protein: CASSPVIGTGGSRSYEQYF; CDR3 DNA: TGTGCCAGCTCACCAGTGATCGGGACAGGGGGCTCGAGATCCTACGAGCAGTACTTC
D gene: TRBD2; clone size: once; V gene: TRBV5-4; J gene: TRBJ2-5; CDR3 protein: CASSLERTSGGAVAETQYF; CDR3 DNA: TGTGCCAGCAGCTTGGAGCGGACTAGCGGGGGGGCGGTCGCGGAGACCCAGTACTTC
D gene: TRBD1; clone size: .; V gene: TRBV11-2; J gene: TRBJ2-1; CDR3 protein: CASAGTEYNEQFF; CDR3 DNA: TGTGCCAGCGCCGGGACAGAGTACAATGAGCAGTTCTTC
D gene: TRBD1; clone size: .; V gene: TRBV5-4; J gene: TRBJ2-1; CDR3 protein: CASRTPGQGYNEQFF; CDR3 DNA: TGTGCCAGCAGAACCCCGGGACAGGGCTACAATGAGCAGTTCTTC
D gene: TRBD1; clone size: .; V gene: TRBV5-4; J gene: TRBJ1-2; CDR3 protein: CASSFYRGDGYTF; CDR3 DNA: TGTGCCAGCAGCTTTTACAGGGGAGACGGCTACACCTTC
D gene: TRBD1; clone size: .; V gene: TRBV7-8; J gene: TRBJ1-1; CDR3 protein: CASSLQGALNTEAFF; CDR3 DNA: TGTGCCAGCAGCTTACAGGGGGCCTTGAACACTGAAGCTTTCTTT
D gene: .; clone size: once; V gene: TRBV9; J gene: TRBJ2-7; CDR3 protein: CASSPIKEGEQYF; CDR3 DNA: TGTGCCAGCAGCCCCATAAAGGAGGGCGAGCAGTACTTC
D gene: TRBD1; clone size: .; V gene: TRBV11-2; J gene: TRBJ1-1; CDR3 protein: CASSSQGARTEAFF; CDR3 DNA: TGTGCCAGCAGCTCACAGGGGGCGCGGACTGAAGCTTTCTTT
D gene: .; clone size: .; V gene: TRBV7-8; J gene: TRBJ2-7; CDR3 protein: CASSLAGGPGEQYF; CDR3 DNA: TGTGCCAGCAGCTTAGCGGGGGGGCCTGGCGAGCAGTACTTC
D gene: TRBD2; clone size: .; V gene: TRBV11-3; J gene: TRBJ2-1; CDR3 protein: CASSPGTSLDPFF; CDR3 DNA: TGTGCCAGCAGCCCCGGGACTAGCCTCGATCCGTTCTTC
D gene: .; clone size: .; V gene: TRBV18; J gene: TRBJ2-4; CDR3 protein: CASSLRTPDFENIQYF; CDR3 DNA: TGTGCCAGCTCACTACGGACTCCTGACTTCGAAAACATTCAGTACTTC
D gene: .; clone size: .; V gene: TRBV4-1; J gene: TRBJ2-6; CDR3 protein: CASSQDGGGANVLTF; CDR3 DNA: TGCGCCAGCAGCCAAGACGGGGGTGGGGCCAACGTCCTGACTTTC
D gene: TRBD2; clone size: once; V gene: TRBV5-1; J gene: TRBJ2-3; CDR3 protein: CASSLPSGSTDTQYF; CDR3 DNA: TGCGCCAGCAGCTTGCCTAGCGGAAGCACAGATACGCAGTATTTT
D gene: .; clone size: .; V gene: TRBV29-1; J gene: TRBJ1-1; CDR3 protein: CSVTRGGADTEAFF; CDR3 DNA: TGCAGCGTCACGCGCGGGGGGGCGGACACTGAAGCTTTCTTT
D gene: TRBD1; clone size: .; V gene: TRBV29-1; J gene: TRBJ1-4; CDR3 protein: CSVETGRSEKLFF; CDR3 DNA: TGCAGCGTGGAGACAGGGAGATCTGAAAAACTGTTTTTT
D gene: TRBD1; clone size: .; V gene: TRBV11-3; J gene: TRBJ2-1; CDR3 protein: CASSRGQGTYNEQFF; CDR3 DNA: TGTGCCAGCAGCCGCGGACAGGGGACTTACAATGAGCAGTTCTTC
D gene: .; clone size: .; V gene: TRBV9; J gene: TRBJ1-4; CDR3 protein: CASSSETGTNEKLFF; CDR3 DNA: TGTGCCAGCAGCAGCGAGACAGGAACTAATGAAAAACTGTTTTTT
D gene: TRBD2; clone size: .; V gene: TRBV27; J gene: TRBJ2-3; CDR3 protein: CASSASAGREFFF; CDR3 DNA: TGTGCCAGCAGTGCTTCCGCGGGGAGGGAATTTTTTTTT
D gene: .; clone size: .; V gene: TRBV7-6; J gene: TRBJ1-3; CDR3 protein: CASSLRGSSGNTIYF; CDR3 DNA: TGTGCCAGCAGCTTAAGGGGAAGCTCTGGAAACACCATATATTTT
D gene: TRBD1; clone size: .; V gene: TRBV5-4; J gene: TRBJ2-1; CDR3 protein: CASLGQKNNEQFF; CDR3 DNA: TGTGCCAGCTTGGGACAGAAAAACAATGAGCAGTTCTTC
D gene: TRBD1; clone size: .; V gene: TRBV5-1; J gene: TRBJ1-4; CDR3 protein: CASSFGGTGKPTNEKLFF; CDR3 DNA: TGCGCCAGCAGCTTTGGCGGGACAGGGAAACCGACTAATGAAAAACTGTTTTTT
D gene: .; clone size: once; V gene: TRBV7-2; J gene: TRBJ2-1; CDR3 protein: CASSFDRNSYNEQFF; CDR3 DNA: TGTGCCAGCAGCTTTGACAGAAACTCCTACAATGAGCAGTTCTTC